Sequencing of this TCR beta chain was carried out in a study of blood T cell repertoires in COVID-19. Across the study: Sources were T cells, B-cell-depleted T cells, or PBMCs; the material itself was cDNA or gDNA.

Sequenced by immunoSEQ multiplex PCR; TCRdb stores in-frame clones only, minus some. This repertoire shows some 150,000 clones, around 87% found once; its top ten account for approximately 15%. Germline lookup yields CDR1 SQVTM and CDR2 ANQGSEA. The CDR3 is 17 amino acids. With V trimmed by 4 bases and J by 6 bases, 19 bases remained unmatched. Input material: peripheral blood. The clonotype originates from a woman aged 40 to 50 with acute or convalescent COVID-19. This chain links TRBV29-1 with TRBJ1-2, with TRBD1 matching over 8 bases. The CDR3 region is CSVVSTGGNPFSHGYTF. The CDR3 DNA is TGCAGCGTTGTTAGTACAGGGGGAAACCCGTTCAGTCATGGCTACACCTTC.